This paragraph reports one T cell receptor (beta chain). The antigen is unknown. The sample belongs to a study of T cells in Graves' hyperthyroidism and ophthalmopathy. Study at large: Pretreatment peripheral blood was obtained at initial diagnosis. General study results and limits: In simple terms, a model built on 13 V-J features told ophthalmopathy apart from stable hyperthyroidism. Blood also held most thyroid clonotypes expanded beyond 0.001.

RNA transcripts gave rise to amplified TCR beta CDR3 regions. During a first-round RT-PCR of the TCR CDR3, the HTBI primer set was used. One entry per CDR3 protein, called by TCRdb with MiXCR from the multiplex PCR reads. The sample consists of fewer than 700,000 distinct CDR3 sequences, roughly a sixth of them appearing once. The V end was cut by 5 bases, the J end by 8 bases, with 13 bases between. The germline V gene encodes CDR1 SGHKS and CDR2 YYEKEE (reference sequence). The CDR3 contains 12 residues. Diagnosis rested on symptoms, serum thyroxine and TRAb, thyroid ultrasound, and orbital computed tomography.

The specimen was blood. The sequence derives from a young woman with Graves' ophthalmopathy. V usage is TRBV5-5 and J usage is TRBJ1-1; D remains unclear. The CDR3 DNA follows: TGTGCCAGCAGTGAATCTAATAACGAAGCTTTCTTT. It encodes CASSESNNEAFF.